The next 7 T cell receptor beta chains were all read from a single sample in a study of T-cell memory formation after mild COVID-19. TCRdb re-called the 5' RACE reads with MiXCR, one entry per CDR3 protein. The sample has about 390,000 distinct CDR3 sequences; around 21% are singletons. The sequencing input was PBMCs or a T cell subset sorted from them (not recorded which). These receptor sequences come from an adult woman who had mild COVID-19 (a few samples of this study predate the infection). Cell type and time point are not known.

Only a few counts were recorded for this clonotype. V gene TRBV4-3 combines with J gene TRBJ2-7; D not certain. The CDR3 sequence is 14 residues long. CDR1 and CDR2 (germline): LGHNA, YSLEER. Trimming took off 1 base at V and 0 bases at J, with 7 bases between the two ends. CDR3 residues: CASSQVGGSYEQYF. In DNA form, the CDR3 reads TGCGCCAGCAGCCAAGTTGGCGGCTCCTACGAGCAGTACTTC.

CDR3 amino acids: CSARSGAGNTEAFF. The CDR3 nucleotides are TGCAGTGCTAGATCGGGGGCAGGGAACACTGAAGCTTTCTTT. This chain uses TRBV20-1 with TRBJ1-1; D possibly corresponds to TRBD1 (6 bases). The V gene lost 2 bases and the J gene lost 1 base, with 11 bases spanning the gap. The CDR3 length is 14 residues. CDR1 and CDR2 (germline): DFQATT, SNEGSKA (reference sequence).

This clonotype was counted a few times. The rearrangement links TRBV25-1 to TRBJ1-4; tentative D call: TRBD1 (6 bases). The CDR3 extends over 13 amino acids. Germline lookup yields CDR1 MGHDK and CDR2 SYGVNS. The V gene lost 8 bases and the J gene lost 6 bases, with 13 bases spanning the gap. CDR3 sequence reads: CASSQGGDEKLFF. The CDR3 nucleotides are TGTGCCAGCTCACAGGGTGGGGATGAAAAACTGTTTTTT.

The J gene is TRBJ1-5, the V gene TRBV6-5; D unclear. The CDR3 covers 14 residues. Per germline, CDR1 MNHEY and CDR2 SVGAGI. Trimming shortened V by 5 bases and J by 5 bases, and 13 bases separated the two germline ends. The CDR3, as DNA: TGTGCCAGCAGTAACTTAGGCCCCCATCAGCCCCAGCATTTT. Protein product: CASSNLGPHQPQHF.

The V and J genes are TRBV15 and TRBJ1-2; possible D gene TRBD1, 6 bases. The CDR3 runs to 14 residues. The germline gives CDR1 LNHNV, CDR2 YYDKDF (reference sequence). V was shortened by 5 bases and J by 4 bases, with 14 bases between the two germline ends. This CDR3 is CATSYQTGPYGYTF. In nucleotides, the CDR3 is TGTGCCACCAGCTACCAGACAGGCCCCTATGGCTACACCTTC.

This clonotype was seen a few times. The genes are TRBV6-1 and TRBJ2-3; 7 nucleotides align to TRBD2. The CDR3 extends over 13 amino acids. Trimming at V came to 7 bases and at J to 14 bases, leaving 15 bases not matched to a gene. Germline V gene data show CDR1 as MNHNS and CDR2 as SASEGT. CDR3 bases: TGTGCCAGCACCACCCCCCAGGGAGGGCGCCGGTATTTT. It encodes CASTTPQGGRRYF.

There are many counts of this clonotype. This chain uses TRBV7-6 with TRBJ2-3, with D uncertain. The V gene lost 5 bases and the J gene lost 3 bases, with 6 bases spanning the gap. The CDR3 is made up of 12 amino acids. Germline V gene sequence: CDR1 SGHVS, CDR2 FNYEAQ. In DNA form, the CDR3 reads TGTGCCAGCAGCCTCATGACAGATACGCAGTATTTT. Amino acid sequence: CASSLMTDTQYF.